The TCR beta chain described here comes from a study of blood T cell repertoires in COVID-19. The germline gives CDR1 MNHEY, CDR2 SVGAGI. The CDR3 length is 13 residues. V shed 6 bases and J 6 bases; nucleotides not matched to a gene: 4. Here immunoSEQ multiplex PCR was the method, and the copy in TCRdb shows in-frame clones only, minus some. This table holds some 78,000 clones, less than 95% found once. Specimen: peripheral blood. This clonotype originated in a woman in her 50s in a cohort sampled during active COVID-19. The chain is built from TRBV6-5 and TRBJ1-2, with 10 bases identical to TRBD1. DNA for the CDR3: TGTGCCAGCAGCTCCGGGACAGGGGATGGCTACACCTTC. Translation gives CASSSGTGDGYTF.